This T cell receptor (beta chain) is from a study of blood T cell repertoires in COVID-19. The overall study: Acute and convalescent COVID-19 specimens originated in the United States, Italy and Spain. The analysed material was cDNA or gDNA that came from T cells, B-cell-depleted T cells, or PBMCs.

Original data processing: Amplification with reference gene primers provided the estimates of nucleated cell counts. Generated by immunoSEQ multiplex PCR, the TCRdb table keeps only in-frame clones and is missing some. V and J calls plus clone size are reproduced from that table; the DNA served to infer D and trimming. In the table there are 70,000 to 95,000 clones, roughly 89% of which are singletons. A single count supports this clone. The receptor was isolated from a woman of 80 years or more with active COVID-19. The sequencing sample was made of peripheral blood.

The CDR3 protein is CASSLWGTTASTDTQYF. The CDR3 nucleotides read TGTGCCAGCAGCCTTTGGGGCACGACGGCTAGCACAGATACGCAGTATTTT. The V and J genes are TRBV7-3 and TRBJ2-3, with D possibly TRBD1 on 5 matching bases. Looked up from germline, CDR1 is SGHTA and CDR2 is FQGTGA. Trimming left V 5 bases short and J 0 bases short, with 18 bases between. CDR3 length equals 17 residues.